This T cell receptor (beta chain) came from a study of Ad26.COV2.S vaccination and SARS-CoV-2 variants (dated by TCRdb to about 2021). Study-wide context: Donors in the vaccine arm were drawn from COV1001, a phase I-IIa trial of Ad26.COV2.S in healthy adults that was multicentre, randomized, double-blind and placebo-controlled. A total of 32 samples were included in the TCR-sequenced set, comprising roughly 20 Ad26.COV2.S vaccine recipients, 5 placebo recipients and 8 SARS-CoV-2 convalescent individuals. Investigators remained blinded to trial group allocation during experiments and outcome assessment. Ad26.COV2.S was administered intramuscularly at 5 x 10^10 or 1 x 10^11 viral particles, either as a single shot or as two shots given 56 days apart. The specificity and breadth of SARS-CoV-2-reactive T cell receptors after Ad26.COV2.S vaccination were assessed by TCRbeta repertoire sequencing. Trial participants were randomized into five groups of five, in which low-dose or high-dose Ad26.COV2.S was given once or twice, or placebo was given on both occasions.

The immunoSEQ Assay was used to sequence TCRbeta CDR3 regions. After extraction, genomic DNA underwent amplification by bias-controlled multiplex PCR, followed by high-throughput sequencing. The authors' pipeline ran thus. Collapsing and filtering of sequences were performed to quantify the absolute abundance of each unique TCRbeta CDR3 region. T cell fraction was estimated by normalization of TCRbeta template counts to usable DNA, with usable DNA being measured through amplification of reference genes present in all nucleated cells. Repertoire TCRs were annotated as SARS-CoV-2-specific when V gene, CDR3 amino acid sequence and J gene were exactly matched to a known reactive TCR set. MIRA supplied the reference SARS-CoV-2 TCR set, which was filtered for enrichment in COVID-19-positive ImmuneCODE repertoires so that public or cross-reactive TCRs were removed. Using the MIRA antigens, annotated TCRs were further analysed by specific ORF or by position within an ORF. Breadth was defined as annotated unique rearrangements over total unique productive rearrangements; depth was the summed frequency of those rearrangements. Two-sided Wilcoxon rank-sum tests were applied when comparing TCR breadth between groups. TCRdb re-hosts the immuneACCESS table, in-frame sequences only. Its copies lack some clones; in the studies checked, an unresolved V gene accounts for under half of them, and the cause for the rest is not known. Clone size and V and J calls were adopted from that table, with D and trimming inferred from the DNA. Present in this sample are roughly 500,000 clones, about 91% of which were seen just once. Around 2.6% of the sample is taken by the ten largest.

The junction carries 12 bases between V and J, which are trimmed by 3 bases and 3 bases respectively. CDR1 and CDR2 were assigned from the germline V gene (reference sequence) as SEHNR and FQNEAQ. Inclusive of the bounding cysteine and valine, the CDR3 is 14 residues long. Only the CDR3 region is kept as DNA, spanning 42 bases read in frame from base 1. Reading the label with the study, this specimen's treatment or condition is: approximately 18 received Ad26.COV2.S at low or high dose, single or two shots; several received placebo; per-sample allocation not given. For vaccine and placebo recipients, the sequenced repertoires came from samples collected on day 63 after the first injection. Between 29 July and 7 August 2020, Cohort 1b enrolled around 24 adults aged 18-55 years at one site in Boston, USA. Ad26.COV2.S consisted of a replication-incompetent adenovirus type 26 vector by which a prefusion-stabilized SARS-CoV-2 spike protein from the original Wuhan strain was expressed.

General study outcomes and caveats: The study was not powered to compare responses between vaccine doses or regimens. It was noted by the authors that total T cell responses may have been underestimated by the TCR breadth and depth analyses. Ad26.COV2.S recipients had higher spike-specific TCR breadth than placebo recipients (P = 0.0014). Substantial breadth of spike-specific CD8+ and CD4+ T cell responses was reported after vaccination. Vaccine and placebo recipients had comparable non-spike TCR breadth, which fits with the vaccine containing only spike.

About this clone itself: Its specific antigen is unknown. Base qualities are not at hand, and no much larger clone is one base apart.

The sequence derives from a person between 18 and 60 years old who received the Ad26.COV2.S COVID-19 vaccine or a placebo. The sequencing used peripheral blood, collected in a trial of Ad26.COV2.S vaccine versus placebo. The rearrangement joined TRBV7-9 to TRBJ2-7; a confident D gene designation cannot be given. In nucleotides, the sequence is TGTGCCAGCAGCTTCGGTCTACCCGACTACGAGCAGTACGTC. Its protein product is CASSFGLPDYEQYV.